The following is a T cell receptor beta chain sequence with its context. Using immunoSEQ multiplex PCR, the repertoire was profiled, and TCRdb retains in-frame clones only, with some absent. The table has tens of thousands of clones, 84% seen once. The sample comes from a study of radiotherapy plus CTLA-4 blockade in lung cancer. Trimming took 1 base from V and 2 from J; bases not matched to a gene: 5. The CDR3 spans 16 residues. Per the germline V gene, CDR1 is SGHDN and CDR2 is FVKESK. The origin of this receptor is a human donor with non-small cell lung cancer whose response to radiotherapy plus ipilimumab could not be evaluated. Here the sequenced sample was peripheral blood, taken from a patient treated with radiotherapy plus ipilimumab. The chain is built from TRBV14 and TRBJ2-5, with 9 bases identical to TRBD2. The CDR3 is CASSQVAGVPQETQYF. As DNA, the CDR3 is TGTGCCAGCAGCCAAGTAGCGGGAGTCCCACAAGAGACCCAGTACTTC.